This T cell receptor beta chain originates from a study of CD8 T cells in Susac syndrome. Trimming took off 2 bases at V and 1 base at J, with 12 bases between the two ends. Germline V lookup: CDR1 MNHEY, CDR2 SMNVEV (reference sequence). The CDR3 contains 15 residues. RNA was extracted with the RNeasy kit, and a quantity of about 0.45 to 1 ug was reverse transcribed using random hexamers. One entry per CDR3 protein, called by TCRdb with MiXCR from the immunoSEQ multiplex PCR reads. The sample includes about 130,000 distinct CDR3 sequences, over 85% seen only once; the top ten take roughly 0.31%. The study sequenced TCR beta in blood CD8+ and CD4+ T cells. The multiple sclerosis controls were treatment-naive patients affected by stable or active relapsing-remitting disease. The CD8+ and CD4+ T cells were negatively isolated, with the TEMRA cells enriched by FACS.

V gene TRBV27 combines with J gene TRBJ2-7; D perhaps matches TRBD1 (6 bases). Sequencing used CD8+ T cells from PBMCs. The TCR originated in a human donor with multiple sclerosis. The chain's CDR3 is CASSLTTTGSYEQYF. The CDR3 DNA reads TGTGCCAGCAGTTTAACTACCACAGGGTCCTACGAGCAGTACTTC.